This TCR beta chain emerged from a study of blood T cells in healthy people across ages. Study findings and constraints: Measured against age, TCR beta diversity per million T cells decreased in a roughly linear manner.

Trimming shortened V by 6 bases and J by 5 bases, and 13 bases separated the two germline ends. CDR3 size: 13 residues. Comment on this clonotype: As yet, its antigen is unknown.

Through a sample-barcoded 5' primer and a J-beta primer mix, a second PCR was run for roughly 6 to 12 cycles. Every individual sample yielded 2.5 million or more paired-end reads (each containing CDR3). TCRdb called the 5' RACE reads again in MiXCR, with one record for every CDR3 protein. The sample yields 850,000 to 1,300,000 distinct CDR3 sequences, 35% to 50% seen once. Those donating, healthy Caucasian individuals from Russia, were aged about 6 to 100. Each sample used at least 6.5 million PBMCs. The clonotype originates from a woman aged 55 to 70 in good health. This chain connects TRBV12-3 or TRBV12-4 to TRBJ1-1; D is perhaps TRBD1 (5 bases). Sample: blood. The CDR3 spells CASRPGGRTEAFF. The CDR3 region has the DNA TGTGCCAGCAGACCCGGGGGAAGGACTGAAGCTTTCTTT.